These T cell receptor beta chains were read from a single sample in a study of OX40 agonist ivuxolimab in advanced cancers. The repertoire was sequenced with immunoSEQ multiplex PCR; TCRdb's copy has only in-frame clones and lacks some. The table has roughly 66,000 clones, roughly 85% seen once. The sequenced sample was CD4+ or CD8+ T cells sorted from blood, obtained in a trial of the OX40 agonist ivuxolimab. The source of these receptors is an adult with an advanced solid tumor such as melanoma, head and neck, liver or kidney cancer. CDR3s include the opening cysteine and the closing phenylalanine or tryptophan. D genes are given only for firm matches. Some rows mark clone size as missing; the rest say once, few, many or name a class of expanded clone.

V: TRBV7-9
J: TRBJ2-3
D: NA
size: NA
CDR3: CASSFRSKLTGQNTDTQYF
DNA: TGTGCCAGCAGCTTTAGATCCAAGTTGACAGGTCAAAACACAGATACGCAGTATTTT

V: TRBV7-9
J: TRBJ1-1
D: TRBD1
size: NA
CDR3: CASSLTPRTGNTEAFF
DNA: TGTGCCAGCAGCTTAACTCCCCGGACAGGGAACACTGAAGCTTTCTTT

V: TRBV9
J: TRBJ1-1
D: TRBD1
size: NA
CDR3: CASSAYGQGSNTEAFF
DNA: TGTGCCAGCAGCGCCTATGGACAGGGATCGAACACTGAAGCTTTCTTT

V: TRBV28
J: TRBJ2-7
D: NA
size: NA
CDR3: CASSLGGQGYEQYF
DNA: TGTGCCAGCAGTTTGGGTGGGCAGGGCTACGAGCAGTACTTC

V: TRBV19
J: TRBJ2-3
D: NA
size: NA
CDR3: CASRKTSRITDTQYF
DNA: TGTGCCAGTCGCAAAACTAGCCGGATCACAGATACGCAGTATTTT

V: TRBV7-2
J: TRBJ2-7
D: NA
size: few
CDR3: CASSLVVGYEQYF
DNA: TGTGCCAGCAGCTTAGTGGTGGGCTACGAGCAGTACTTC

V: TRBV5-1
J: TRBJ1-6
D: TRBD1
size: NA
CDR3: CASSPGQGSSPLHF
DNA: TGCGCCAGCAGCCCGGGACAGGGCTCCTCACCCCTCCACTTT

V: TRBV7-2
J: TRBJ2-6
D: NA
size: NA
CDR3: CASGDSGANVLTF
DNA: TGTGCCAGCGGGGACTCTGGGGCCAACGTCCTGACTTTC

V: TRBV6-5
J: TRBJ1-3
D: TRBD1
size: NA
CDR3: CASSWRQGANTIYF
DNA: TGTGCCAGCAGCTGGCGACAGGGGGCCAACACCATATATTTT

V: TRBV4-1
J: TRBJ2-3
D: TRBD2
size: NA
CDR3: CASSQGLATDTQYF
DNA: TGCGCCAGCAGCCAGGGACTAGCGACAGATACGCAGTATTTT

V: TRBV27
J: TRBJ2-7
D: TRBD1
size: NA
CDR3: CASRSGTGGREQYF
DNA: TGTGCCAGCAGGTCCGGGACAGGGGGCCGCGAGCAGTACTTC

V: TRBV9
J: TRBJ2-1
D: NA
size: NA
CDR3: CASSVEAVSSYNEQFF
DNA: TGTGCCAGCAGCGTAGAAGCGGTGAGCTCCTACAATGAGCAGTTCTTC

V: TRBV5-6
J: TRBJ2-7
D: NA
size: NA
CDR3: CASSLGLLYEQYF
DNA: TGTGCCAGCAGCTTAGGACTACTCTACGAGCAGTACTTC

V: TRBV7-3
J: TRBJ2-5
D: TRBD2
size: NA
CDR3: CASSSRTSGRARETQYF
DNA: TGTGCCAGCAGCTCTCGGACTAGCGGGAGGGCCAGGGAGACCCAGTACTTC

V: TRBV27
J: TRBJ1-1
D: NA
size: NA
CDR3: CASSFLTSGMNTEAFF
DNA: TGTGCCAGCAGTTTCTTAACATCGGGAATGAACACTGAAGCTTTCTTT

V: TRBV19
J: TRBJ1-5
D: NA
size: NA
CDR3: CASRSDLNNQPQHF
DNA: TGTGCCAGTAGGTCTGACCTGAACAATCAGCCCCAGCATTTT

V: TRBV4-3
J: TRBJ1-2
D: TRBD1
size: NA
CDR3: CASSQGPGQGASGYTF
DNA: TGCGCCAGCAGCCAAGGCCCGGGACAGGGGGCGAGTGGCTACACCTTC

V: TRBV7-2
J: TRBJ1-5
D: NA
size: NA
CDR3: CASSWLTGSNQPQHF
DNA: TGTGCCAGCAGCTGGTTGACAGGCAGCAATCAGCCCCAGCATTTT

V: TRBV2
J: TRBJ1-1
D: NA
size: NA
CDR3: CASNEGGMNTEAFF
DNA: TGTGCCAGCAACGAGGGGGGGATGAACACTGAAGCTTTCTTT

V: TRBV29-1
J: TRBJ2-5
D: TRBD1
size: once
CDR3: CSPSDTGEETQYF
DNA: TGCAGCCCATCCGATACAGGGGAAGAGACCCAGTACTTC

V: TRBV2
J: TRBJ1-1
D: NA
size: NA
CDR3: CASSFDRNTEAFF
DNA: TGTGCCAGCAGTTTTGACAGGAACACTGAAGCTTTCTTT

V: TRBV28
J: TRBJ1-4
D: TRBD1
size: NA
CDR3: CASIEDRAAEKLFF
DNA: TGTGCCAGCATCGAGGACAGGGCGGCCGAAAAACTGTTTTTT

V: TRBV28
J: TRBJ2-5
D: TRBD2
size: NA
CDR3: CASSLKGGAGETQYF
DNA: TGTGCCAGCAGTTTAAAGGGAGGGGCTGGCGAGACCCAGTACTTC

V: TRBV18
J: TRBJ1-1
D: NA
size: NA
CDR3: CASSLTDYTEAFF
DNA: TGTGCCAGCTCACTAACAGACTACACTGAAGCTTTCTTT

V: TRBV5-1
J: TRBJ2-7
D: NA
size: NA
CDR3: CASSPRGGVQYF
DNA: TGCGCCAGCAGCCCGCGAGGGGGGGTGCAGTACTTC

V: TRBV7-8
J: TRBJ2-7
D: TRBD1
size: NA
CDR3: CASSLGGTAYEQYF
DNA: TGTGCCAGCAGCTTAGGTGGGACAGCCTACGAGCAGTACTTC

V: TRBV11-3
J: TRBJ2-2
D: TRBD2
size: NA
CDR3: CASSLASGASGELFF
DNA: TGTGCCAGCAGCTTAGCTAGCGGGGCCTCCGGGGAGCTGTTTTTT

V: TRBV7-2
J: TRBJ2-3
D: NA
size: few
CDR3: CASSKRDTQYF
DNA: TGTGCCAGCAGCAAAAGGGATACGCAGTATTTT

V: TRBV19
J: TRBJ1-1
D: NA
size: NA
CDR3: CASSPTGNTEAFF
DNA: TGTGCCAGTAGCCCGACGGGGAACACTGAAGCTTTCTTT

V: TRBV7-2
J: TRBJ2-3
D: NA
size: NA
CDR3: CASSLERRDTQYF
DNA: TGTGCCAGCAGCTTAGAAAGGAGAGATACGCAGTATTTT

V: TRBV4-3
J: TRBJ2-2
D: NA
size: NA
CDR3: CASSQVYGANTGELFF
DNA: TGCGCCAGCAGCCAGGTCTATGGGGCGAACACCGGGGAGCTGTTTTTT